These 4 T cell receptor beta chains were all obtained from the same sample, sequenced in a study of regulatory T cells in long-lasting Graves disease. Investigators prepared the TCR beta libraries by applying iRepertoire HTBI primers and Arm-PCR of CDR3 regions. In TCRdb, the multiplex PCR reads were re-called with MiXCR into one record per CDR3 protein. The data show around 460,000 distinct CDR3 sequences, roughly 23% seen once. Time point specified: persistent/refractory GD, antithyroid drugs over 5 years with positive TRAb. RNA isolated from PBMCs was used to make the TCR library. Source: peripheral blood mononuclear cells (PBMCs), taken when the disease was refractory, from a patient treated with antithyroid drugs. The receptors were sampled from a female donor with Graves disease.

The chain links TRBV28 to TRBJ2-3; 14 bases fit TRBD2. This CDR3 is 19 amino acids long. V gave up 4 bases and J gave up 0 bases; unmatched junction bases: 9. From germline, CDR1 is MDHEN and CDR2 SYDVKM. CDR3 sequence reads: CASSSPGLAGETSTDTQYF. The DNA for the CDR3 is TGTGCCAGCAGTTCCCCGGGACTAGCGGGGGAGACTAGCACAGATACGCAGTATTTT.

V and J are TRBV29-1 and TRBJ2-5; 8 nucleotides match TRBD2. V lost 4 bases to trimming and J lost 4 bases; unmatched junction nucleotides: 14. This CDR3 region has 16 residues. CDR1 SQVTM and CDR2 ANQGSEA come from the germline V gene. The CDR3 protein is CSVGEHPGLVVETQYF. The DNA for the CDR3 is TGCAGCGTTGGAGAGCACCCGGGACTAGTAGTAGAGACCCAGTACTTC.

V is TRBV14 and J is TRBJ1-5; D remains ambiguous. Germline V gene data show CDR1 as SGHDN and CDR2 as FVKESK. The CDR3 is made up of 13 amino acids. V was shortened by 7 bases and J by 0 bases, with 7 bases between the two germline ends. CDR3 sequence (DNA): TGTGCCAGCACGACCCTTAGCAATCAGCCCCAGCATTTT. Translated: CASTTLSNQPQHF.

The CDR3 sequence: CAISAPGQAKNTEAFF. In nucleotides, the CDR3 is TGTGCCATCAGTGCGCCGGGACAGGCGAAAAACACTGAAGCTTTCTTT. The genes are TRBV10-3 and TRBJ1-1; TRBD1 matches 8 bases. The CDR3 extends over 16 amino acids. J lost 2 bases, V lost 4 bases, and 9 bases had no gene match. Germline loops: CDR1 ENHRY, CDR2 SYGVKD.